This T cell receptor (beta chain) was obtained from a study of blood T cell repertoires in COVID-19. Using immunoSEQ multiplex PCR, the repertoire was profiled, and TCRdb retains in-frame clones only, with some absent. The data show 330,000 or so clones, around nine tenths seen once. V dropped 7 bases and J dropped 1; count of bases not matched to a gene: 6. Germline CDR1 MNHEY, CDR2 SVGAGI. CDR3 length: 15 residues. Material: PBMCs or T cells enriched from blood (not recorded which). This sequence was found in a man younger than 40 who had recovered from COVID-19. The chain links TRBV6-5 to TRBJ2-5; 10 positions match TRBD1. The chain's CDR3 is CASNPTGGIQETQYF. The CDR3 region has the DNA TGTGCCAGCAACCCGACAGGGGGCATCCAAGAGACCCAGTACTTC.